The clone carrying this TCR beta chain was observed at least ten times. Its target is not known. V dropped 3 bases and J dropped 7 bases, with 12 bases sitting between them. CDR1 and CDR2 from the germline V gene are KGHDR and SFDVKD. This CDR3 comprises 14 residues. This entry belongs to a study of HIV-infected children after antiretroviral therapy interruption. Points from the study as a whole: The CD45RA+ naive sort may contain some EMRA or stem memory cells.

Treatment: PENTA 11 planned treatment interruption arm or continuous ART arm. RNA-based 3' RACE libraries used unique molecular identifiers. TCRdb used MiXCR to reprocess the 3' RACE reads, holding one entry per CDR3 protein. Of about 83,000 distinct CDR3 sequences listed, approximately 6.9% were seen once; the top ten hold about 1.1%. This clonotype was obtained from a pool of human donors with HIV. This chain connects TRBV24-1 to TRBJ2-1; D remains ambiguous. Sample: CD45RA+ CD4+ T cells from PBMCs, pooled from several time points, taken from a donor given antiretroviral therapy, either interrupted or continuous. The subset was: naive CD4+ CD45RA+ CD45RO- T cells. The CDR3 region is CATSDPGLVNEQFF. The DNA of the CDR3 is TGTGCCACCAGTGATCCCGGGCTGGTAAATGAGCAGTTCTTC.